This T cell receptor (beta chain) was documented in a study of blood T cell repertoires in COVID-19. Study context: Samples came from the United States, Italy and Spain, spanning acute and convalescent COVID-19.

How the authors handled the data: Estimates of nucleated cell counts were drawn from the amplification of reference gene primers. Using immunoSEQ multiplex PCR, the repertoire was profiled, and TCRdb retains in-frame clones only, with some absent. That table gives V, J and clone size, and the DNA gave D and trimming. The repertoire holds about 250,000 clones, with roughly 89% as singletons. The germline V gene has CDR1 LGHNA and CDR2 YSLEER. The J segment lost 5 bases and the V segment lost 1 base, leaving 6 bases of the junction unmatched. The CDR3 totals 15 residues. The chain couples TRBV4-3 to TRBJ2-5; 8 bases agree with TRBD2. The origin of this receptor is a woman aged 30 to 39 with active or convalescent COVID-19. The sequenced material came from peripheral blood. For the CDR3, the DNA is TGCGCCAGCAGCCAAGGAGTTAGCGGGGCCGAGACCCAGTACTTC. The encoded protein is CASSQGVSGAETQYF.